Listed below are T cell receptor beta chains from one sample, sequenced in a study of T-cell reconstitution after alpha-beta-depleted transplantation in children. MiXCR, run by TCRdb on the PCR reads, gives a single entry per CDR3 protein. The sample records about 870,000 distinct CDR3 sequences, roughly 15% being singletons. The specimen was PBMCs, mostly from graft donor cells, collected 360 days after TCRalphabeta/CD19-depleted stem cell transplant. Receptors were obtained from a male patient aged 10-17 years who had a stem cell transplant for acute lymphoblastic leukemia, so the T cells may come from the graft donor. CDR3s include the opening cysteine and the closing phenylalanine or tryptophan. Fields, in order: D gene, V gene, clone size, J gene, CDR3 DNA, CDR3 protein. A D gene is named only where the DNA matches it firmly. Clone size, where shown, is once, few, many, or a class for clones that have expanded.

NA	TRBV2	NA	TRBJ2-7	TGTGCCAGCAGGGGTAACCCGGGACACTTATCCTACGAGCAGTACTTC	CASRGNPGHLSYEQYF
TRBD2	TRBV5-1	many	TRBJ2-1	TGCGCCAGCAGCCCCCCCAGCGGGAGCTCCTACAATGAGCAGTTCTTC	CASSPPSGSSYNEQFF
NA	TRBV5-1	NA	TRBJ1-1	TGCGCCAGCAAAACGGGGGGGGTCGCTGAAGCTTTCTTT	CASKTGGVAEAFF
NA	TRBV15	NA	TRBJ2-1	TGTGCCACTGTCGACATACGGAGCTCCTACAATGAGCAGTTCTTC	CATVDIRSSYNEQFF
NA	TRBV12-3/TRBV12-4	many	TRBJ2-7	TGTGCCAGCAGTTTGAGGCAGCCCCCCTACGAGCAGTACTTC	CASSLRQPPYEQYF
NA	TRBV28	NA	TRBJ2-3	TGTGCCAGCCAAAAAACCCGGACAGTTGCAGATACGCAGTATTTT	CASQKTRTVADTQYF
TRBD2	TRBV5-1	NA	TRBJ2-5	TGCGCCAGCAGCTTGGTTTTAGAGTCGCGGTGGGAGGGGACCCAGTACTTC	CASSLVLESRWEGTQYF
NA	TRBV27	few	TRBJ2-7	TGTGCCACCTCGACAGGCTCTATCATCGAGCAGTACTTC	CATSTGSIIEQYF
TRBD1	TRBV9	few	TRBJ1-1	TGTGCCAGCTCTAGCAGGGGGCGCAAAACTGAAGCTTTCTTT	CASSSRGRKTEAFF
TRBD2	TRBV5-1	few	TRBJ2-1	TGCGCCAGCAGCTTGGCCGTCGGGACTAGCGCCTCCTACAATGAGCAGTTCTTC	CASSLAVGTSASYNEQFF
TRBD2	TRBV4-1	NA	TRBJ2-7	TGCGCCAGCAGCCAAATGGCGCTAGCGGGAGAAGCGAGGGACGAGCAGTACTTC	CASSQMALAGEARDEQYF
NA	TRBV20-1	NA	TRBJ2-5	TGCAGTGCCCCAGTGGCACAGGACCAGTACTTC	CSAPVAQDQYF
NA	TRBV5-1	few	TRBJ2-1	TGCGCCAGCAGCTTCCCCTCTCTGTGGCGGGGGCCCTTTAATGAGCAGTTCTTC	CASSFPSLWRGPFNEQFF
TRBD2	TRBV7-8	few	TRBJ2-1	TGTGCCAGCAGCTTCCTCTTAGCGGGATTCGACAATGAGCAGTTCTTC	CASSFLLAGFDNEQFF
NA	TRBV11-2	NA	TRBJ2-7	TGTGCCAGCAGCTTAGCAAAGGGAACGTTCTACGAGCAGTACTTC	CASSLAKGTFYEQYF
NA	TRBV12-3/TRBV12-4	many	TRBJ2-4	TGTGCCAGCAGTTTAGGGTGGAAGGCCTACTTC	CASSLGWKAYF
TRBD2	TRBV5-1	few	TRBJ2-3	TGCGCCAGCAGCTTGCCGGCTAGCGGGAGTTTAGATACGCAGTATTTT	CASSLPASGSLDTQYF
NA	TRBV5-1	many	TRBJ2-3	TGCGCCAGCAGCTTGGGGGACCTCACAGATACGCAGTATTTT	CASSLGDLTDTQYF
NA	TRBV18	NA	TRBJ2-7	TGTGCCAGCTCACCACCATGGACTCTGGCCCCCTACGAGCAGTACTTC	CASSPPWTLAPYEQYF
NA	TRBV12-3/TRBV12-4	few	TRBJ1-4	TGTGCCAGCAGCCCCGGGACACTGGGGGTTGATGAAAAACTGTTTTTT	CASSPGTLGVDEKLFF
TRBD2	TRBV12-3/TRBV12-4	few	TRBJ2-7	TGTGCCAGCAGTGGACTAGCGGGACCTTTGTTACTCTACGAGCAGTACTTC	CASSGLAGPLLLYEQYF
TRBD1	TRBV20-1	few	TRBJ2-1	TGCAGTGCTAGGGTTGGACAGGGACCCTACAATGAGCAGTTCTTC	CSARVGQGPYNEQFF
NA	TRBV7-9	NA	TRBJ2-1	TGTGCCAGCAGTCCGCCCGCAGGGCGGATAACCTACAATGAGCAGTTCTTC	CASSPPAGRITYNEQFF
NA	TRBV11-1	many	TRBJ1-1	TGTGCCAGCAGCTTAGTATTCGGCGAGACGAACACTGAAGCTTTCTTT	CASSLVFGETNTEAFF
TRBD2	TRBV6-5	few	TRBJ2-2	TGTGCCAGCAGTTACGGGGGACTAGCGCTAAACACCGGGGAGCTGTTTTTT	CASSYGGLALNTGELFF
NA	TRBV18	many	TRBJ2-7	TGTGCCAGCTCACCAACGATTTACGAGCAGTACTTC	CASSPTIYEQYF
TRBD1	TRBV3-1	NA	TRBJ1-1	TGTGCCAGCAGCCGCAGGGGGCCGGAGAACACTGAAGCTTTCTTT	CASSRRGPENTEAFF
TRBD2	TRBV7-9	NA	TRBJ2-1	TGTGCCGGCATGGCTAGCGGGAGATCGTTGGAGGGCAGTGAGCAGTTCTTC	CAGMASGRSLEGSEQFF
NA	TRBV20-1	few	TRBJ1-1	TGCAGTGCTATCAGTTACACTGAAGCTTTCTTT	CSAISYTEAFF
NA	TRBV20-1	few	TRBJ2-7	TGCAGTCCACAACAGGGATTCTACGAGCAGTACTTC	CSPQQGFYEQYF
NA	TRBV29-1	many	TRBJ1-1	TGCAGCGCCCGCAGGGAGGCTGACACTGAAGCTTTCTTT	CSARREADTEAFF
TRBD2	TRBV20-1	NA	TRBJ2-1	TGCAGTGCTAGCGAGACTAGCGGGACGTACAATGAGCAGTTCTTC	CSASETSGTYNEQFF
NA	TRBV7-9	few	TRBJ1-5	TGTGCCAGCAGCTTAGCGTGGGGGCAGCCCCAGCATTTT	CASSLAWGQPQHF
TRBD2	TRBV7-8	NA	TRBJ2-5	TGTGCCAGCAGCCGCCGACTAGCGGGAGTAGTGGAGACCCAGTACTTC	CASSRRLAGVVETQYF
TRBD2	TRBV4-1	few	TRBJ2-7	TGCGCCAGCAGCCAAGGCTCGGGAGGAAAAAGGTACGAGCAGTACTTC	CASSQGSGGKRYEQYF
NA	TRBV18	few	TRBJ1-2	TGTGCCAGCTCACCACGCCCCGTCTGGGGGGAGGCTAACTATGGCTACACCTTC	CASSPRPVWGEANYGYTF
TRBD2	TRBV7-9	NA	TRBJ2-5	TGTGCCAGCAGCCGAGGTAGCGGGAGGGCCTTTGAGACCCAGTACTTC	CASSRGSGRAFETQYF
TRBD2	TRBV9	NA	TRBJ2-3	TGTGCCAGCAGCCCGGGACTAGCGGCACAGTTCACAGATACGCAGTATTTT	CASSPGLAAQFTDTQYF
NA	TRBV12-3/TRBV12-4	few	TRBJ1-1	TGTGCCAGTATGAACGGGCCCTCGGGGGCTTTCTTT	CASMNGPSGAFF
NA	TRBV12-3/TRBV12-4	NA	TRBJ2-7	TGTGCCAGCAGTTTAATATGGTCTGGCTACGAGCAGTACTTC	CASSLIWSGYEQYF
TRBD2	TRBV13	many	TRBJ2-1	TGTGCCAGCAGCTCCCCCAGGAGCGGGGGGATGGAGGGCAATGAGCAGTTCTTC	CASSSPRSGGMEGNEQFF
NA	TRBV29-1	NA	TRBJ2-7	TGCAGCGCAAGACCGGGGAGCTCCTACGAGCAGTACTTC	CSARPGSSYEQYF